Listed here are 20 T cell receptor beta chains from one sample, sequenced in a study of PD-1 blockade in classical Hodgkin lymphoma. Patients all relapsed after autologous stem cell transplantation, and there was variation in brentuximab vedotin exposure. Here immunoSEQ multiplex PCR was the method, and the copy in TCRdb shows in-frame clones only, minus some. The sample records 100,000 to 120,000 clones, roughly nine tenths being singletons. The source was peripheral blood mononuclear cells (PBMCs), collected before the second cycle of nivolumab. The origin of the receptors is a human donor with classical Hodgkin lymphoma.

J is TRBJ1-1 and V is TRBV20-1; D remains unclear. Trimming removed 2 bases at V and 10 bases at J, with 5 bases between. In germline, CDR1 is DFQATT, CDR2 SNEGSKA (reference sequence). The CDR3 spans 9 residues. As DNA, the CDR3 is TGCAGTGCTAGACCTGGAGCTTTCTTT. Its translation: CSARPGAFF.

The V and J genes are TRBV18 and TRBJ2-3; possible D gene TRBD2, 6 bases. CDR3 length: 14 amino acids. Germline V CDR1 and CDR2: KGHSH, LQKENI. The V end was cut by 0 bases, the J end by 9 bases, with 13 bases between. In DNA, the CDR3 is TGTGCCAGCTCACCACCGGGAGTCAGCGGGACGCAGTATTTT. Amino acids: CASSPPGVSGTQYF.

The chain recombines TRBV27 with TRBJ2-7; 10 positions agree with TRBD2. Germline loops: CDR1 MNHEY, CDR2 SMNVEV (reference sequence). This CDR3 is built from 16 residues. J lost 2 bases, V lost 4 bases, and 8 bases had no gene match. Here the CDR3 DNA reads TGTGCCAGCAGTTCTAGTCTAGCGGGGGTAACCTACGAGCAGTACTTC. Its protein is CASSSSLAGVTYEQYF.

The chain combines TRBV7-2 with TRBJ1-3, with TRBD1 as a possible D gene (6 bases). The CDR3 has 15 amino acids. Germline V gene lookup returns CDR1 SGHTA and CDR2 FQGNSA. Trimming removed 5 bases from V and 0 bases from J, with 11 bases in between. This chain's CDR3 is CASSTGQSSGNTIYF. The CDR3 DNA sequence: TGTGCCAGCAGCACCGGACAGAGCTCTGGAAACACCATATATTTT. Full variable domain (missing parts from reference TRBV7-2 and TRBJ1-3): GAGVSQSPSNKVTEKGKDVELRCDPISGHTALYWYRQSLGQGLEFLIYFQGNSAPDKSGLPSDRFSAERTGGSVSTLTIQRTQQEDSAVYLCASSTGQSSGNTIYFGEGSWLTVV.

The chain combines TRBV5-4 with TRBJ2-7; no firm D call. V lost 1 base and J lost 3, with 5 bases in between. The CDR3 runs to 12 residues. Germline V lookup: CDR1 SGHNT, CDR2 YYREEE (reference sequence). The CDR3 spells CASSLKGYEQYF. DNA of the CDR3: TGTGCCAGCAGCTTGAAAGGCTACGAGCAGTACTTC.

The rearrangement links TRBV25-1 to TRBJ2-1, with D unresolved. The V and J ends lost 4 bases and 5 bases respectively, with 6 bases between them. The CDR3 length is 12 residues. Germline CDR1 and CDR2: MGHDK and SYGVNS. The CDR3 DNA sequence: TGTGCCAGCAGTGCCTGGAACAATGAGCAGTTCTTC. This codes for CASSAWNNEQFF.

The rearrangement links TRBV5-1 to TRBJ1-3, with D hard to call. Germline V gene lookup returns CDR1 SGHRS and CDR2 YFSETQ. The CDR3 spans 17 residues. Trimming pared 4 bases from V and 0 bases from J, leaving 17 bases between. CDR3 residues: CASSPSLSGSSGNTIYF. The CDR3 DNA reads TGCGCCAGCAGCCCGTCTCTGTCGGGGAGCTCTGGAAACACCATATATTTT.

The J gene is TRBJ2-7, the V gene TRBV27, with a tentative D call TRBD1 (6 bases). Germline V gene lookup returns CDR1 MNHEY and CDR2 SMNVEV (reference sequence). Trimming left V 0 bases short and J 6 bases short, with 18 bases between. The CDR3 is 16 amino acids. In nucleotides, the CDR3 is TGTGCCAGCAGTTTATCGACGGGACATTCCTCTGTCGAGCAGTACTTC. It specifies CASSLSTGHSSVEQYF.

The V gene is TRBV5-1, the J gene TRBJ2-2; 7 nucleotides line up with TRBD1. V was clipped by 0 bases and J by 3 bases; unmatched bases: 2. CDR3 size: 15 residues. CDR1 is SGHRS and CDR2 is YFSETQ in the germline V gene. The CDR3 nucleotides are TGCGCCAGCAGCTTGGATCAGGGGGACACCGGGGAGCTGTTTTTT. Translating gives CASSLDQGDTGELFF.

This chain uses TRBV30 with TRBJ1-2; TRBD1 agrees at 7 bases. CDR3 length equals 13 residues. The V segment lost 0 bases and the J segment 8 bases; nucleotides outside the gene matches: 6. Germline-derived CDR1 and CDR2 are GTSNPN and SVGIG (reference sequence). The CDR3 bases are TGTGCCTGGAGTGTAAACAGGGGAGACGGCTACACCTTC. It yields the protein CAWSVNRGDGYTF.

The chain combines TRBV9 with TRBJ2-7, with D perhaps matching TRBD2 (6 bases). The CDR3 runs to 15 residues. Germline loops: CDR1 SGDLS, CDR2 YYNGEE. V was clipped by 0 bases and J by 1 base, with 11 bases between them. In nucleotides, the CDR3 is TGTGCCAGCAGCGTAGATGGGACTTCTTCCTACGAGCAGTACTTC. This encodes CASSVDGTSSYEQYF.

V gene TRBV28 combines with J gene TRBJ2-7, with 7 bases fitting TRBD1. The CDR3 is 14 amino acids. V was clipped by 2 bases and J by 6 bases; unmatched bases: 7. CDR1 and CDR2 (germline): MDHEN, SYDVKM. In DNA form, the CDR3 reads TGTGCCAGCAGTTTAGAGGGGGCTCCTCGCGAGCAGTACTTC. Amino acid sequence: CASSLEGAPREQYF.

This chain uses TRBV5-6 with TRBJ1-1, with D uncertain. CDR1 and CDR2 (germline): SGHDT, YYEEEE. The CDR3 is 14 residues long. Trimming took 5 bases from V and 1 from J, leaving 12 bases between them. Written as DNA, the CDR3 is TGTGCCAGCAGTCCCGCCGCCAGGAACACTGAAGCTTTCTTT. This translates into CASSPAARNTEAFF.

This clone was recorded only once. The chain joins TRBV28 to TRBJ2-1; TRBD2 matches at 9 bases. The trim removed 1 base at V and 4 bases at J, leaving 2 bases unmatched. Germline CDR1 is MDHEN and CDR2 is SYDVKM. The CDR3 totals 15 residues. The CDR3 protein is CASSLSTSGYNEQFF. CDR3 DNA sequence: TGTGCCAGCAGTTTATCGACTAGCGGTTACAATGAGCAGTTCTTC.

The CDR3 sequence is CASSLWIGVLSTEAFF. The CDR3 DNA reads TGTGCCAGCAGTTTATGGATTGGGGTCCTGAGCACTGAAGCTTTCTTT. The chain is built from TRBV27 and TRBJ1-1; D is undetermined. Germline assignment: CDR1 MNHEY and CDR2 SMNVEV (reference sequence). The V gene lost 1 base and the J gene lost 4 bases, with 16 bases spanning the gap. This CDR3 has 16 amino acids.

J is TRBJ1-5 and V is TRBV6-5, with 8 bases identical to TRBD1. Germline assignment: CDR1 MNHEY and CDR2 SVGAGI. The length of the CDR3 is 15 residues. The V and J ends lost 0 bases and 4 bases, in that order; junction bases with no gene match: 2. The CDR3 loop reads CASSYSTGGNQPQHF. CDR3 bases: TGTGCCAGCAGTTACTCAACAGGGGGAAATCAGCCCCAGCATTTT.

The chain links TRBV10-2 to TRBJ1-5; tentative D call: TRBD1 (5 bases). In germline, CDR1 is WSHSY, CDR2 SAAADI. V was cut by 3 bases and J by 6 bases, with 12 bases left in between. This CDR3 spans 14 amino acids. The CDR3 DNA follows: TGCGCCAGCAGTGAAACGGGGGGTGGTCAGCCCCAGCATTTT. It specifies CASSETGGGQPQHF.

The V gene is TRBV6-5, the J gene TRBJ2-1, with a tentative D call TRBD2 (5 bases). Germline V gene data show CDR1 as MNHEY and CDR2 as SVGAGI. The CDR3 runs 13 residues. The ends were cut back, 2 bases at V and 12 bases at J, with 14 bases in the middle. The CDR3 DNA follows: TGTGCCAGCAGTTACGTGGGAGCAAAGGGGCAGTTCTTC. Translating it yields CASSYVGAKGQFF.

The chain is built from TRBV14 and TRBJ2-7, with 8 bases matching TRBD2. Germline assignment: CDR1 SGHDN and CDR2 FVKESK. The ends lost 4 bases at V and 5 bases at J; junction bases unmatched: 13. This CDR3 is 16 amino acids long. The CDR3 spells CASSRISGRIEDEQYF. CDR3 sequence (DNA): TGTGCCAGCAGCCGGATAAGCGGGAGAATAGAGGACGAGCAGTACTTC.

This chain connects TRBV7-2 to TRBJ1-5, with 10 bases matching TRBD1. Germline trimming cut 1 base from V and 0 bases from J; bases unmatched to any gene: 9. The germline V gene has CDR1 SGHTA and CDR2 FQGNSA. The CDR3 is made up of 19 amino acids. CDR3 nucleotides: TGTGCCAGCAGCTTAGGACGGGGACAGGGGATCTATAGCAATCAGCCCCAGCATTTT. Encoded protein: CASSLGRGQGIYSNQPQHF.